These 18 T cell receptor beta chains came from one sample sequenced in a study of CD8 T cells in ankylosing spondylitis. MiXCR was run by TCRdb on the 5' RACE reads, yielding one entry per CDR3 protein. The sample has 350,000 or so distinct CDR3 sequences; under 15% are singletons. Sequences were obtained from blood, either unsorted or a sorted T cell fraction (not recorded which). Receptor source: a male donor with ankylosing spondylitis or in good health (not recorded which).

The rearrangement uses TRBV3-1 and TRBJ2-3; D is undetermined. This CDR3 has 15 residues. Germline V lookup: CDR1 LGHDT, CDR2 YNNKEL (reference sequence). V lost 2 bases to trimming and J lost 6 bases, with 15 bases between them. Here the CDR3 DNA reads TGTGCCAGCAGCCAAATGATCCAGGAGACCGATACGCAGTATTTT. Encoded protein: CASSQMIQETDTQYF.

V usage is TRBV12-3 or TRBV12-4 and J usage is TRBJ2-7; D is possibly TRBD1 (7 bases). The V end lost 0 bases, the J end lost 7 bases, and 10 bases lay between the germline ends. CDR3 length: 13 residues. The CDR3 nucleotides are TGTGCCAGCAGTTTAGCGCAGGGGGGTGAGCAGTACTTC. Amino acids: CASSLAQGGEQYF.

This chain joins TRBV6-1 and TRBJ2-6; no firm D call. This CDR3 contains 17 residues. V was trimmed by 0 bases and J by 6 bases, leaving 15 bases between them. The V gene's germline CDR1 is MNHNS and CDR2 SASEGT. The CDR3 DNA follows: TGTGCCAGCAGTGAAGCCTCGACGAGGCAGTTGGCCAACGTCCTGACTTTC. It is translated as CASSEASTRQLANVLTF.

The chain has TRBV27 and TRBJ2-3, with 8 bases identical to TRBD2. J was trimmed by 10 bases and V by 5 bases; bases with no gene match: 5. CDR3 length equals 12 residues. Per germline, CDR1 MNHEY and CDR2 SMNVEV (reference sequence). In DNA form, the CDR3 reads TGTGCCAGCAGTCCTCCAGCGGGGGCGCAGTATTTT. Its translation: CASSPPAGAQYF.

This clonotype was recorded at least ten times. The CDR3 sequence is CASSFQGGTEAFF. Here the CDR3 DNA reads TGCGCCAGCAGCTTTCAGGGGGGCACTGAAGCTTTCTTT. V gene TRBV5-1 combines with J gene TRBJ1-1; 7 bases fit TRBD1. The length of the CDR3 is 13 residues. V gave up 2 bases and J gave up 4 bases; unmatched junction bases: 2. Germline CDR1 and CDR2: SGHRS and YFSETQ.

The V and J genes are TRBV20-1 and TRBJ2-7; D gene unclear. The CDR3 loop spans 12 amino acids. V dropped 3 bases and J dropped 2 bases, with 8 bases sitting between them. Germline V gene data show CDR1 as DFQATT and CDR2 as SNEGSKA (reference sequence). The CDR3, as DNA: TGCAGTGCTAGCTCTGGGACCTACGAGCAGTACTTC. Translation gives CSASSGTYEQYF.

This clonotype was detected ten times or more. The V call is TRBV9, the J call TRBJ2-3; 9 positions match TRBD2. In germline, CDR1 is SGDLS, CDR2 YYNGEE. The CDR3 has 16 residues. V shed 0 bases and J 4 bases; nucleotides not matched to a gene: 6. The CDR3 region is CASSVAAGGGADTQYF. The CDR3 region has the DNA TGTGCCAGCAGCGTAGCCGCGGGAGGGGGCGCAGATACGCAGTATTTT.

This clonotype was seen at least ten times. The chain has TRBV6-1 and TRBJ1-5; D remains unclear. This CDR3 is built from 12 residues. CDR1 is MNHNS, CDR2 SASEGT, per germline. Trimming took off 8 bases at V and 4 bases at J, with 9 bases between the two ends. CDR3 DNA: TGTGCCAGCGTGGGGTTTAATCAGCCCCAGCATTTT. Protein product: CASVGFNQPQHF.

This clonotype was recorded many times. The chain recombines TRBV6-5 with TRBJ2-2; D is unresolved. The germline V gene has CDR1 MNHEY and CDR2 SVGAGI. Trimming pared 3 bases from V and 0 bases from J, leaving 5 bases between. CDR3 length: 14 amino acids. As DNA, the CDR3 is TGTGCCAGCAGTTATAGGCCGAACACCGGGGAGCTGTTTTTT. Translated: CASSYRPNTGELFF.

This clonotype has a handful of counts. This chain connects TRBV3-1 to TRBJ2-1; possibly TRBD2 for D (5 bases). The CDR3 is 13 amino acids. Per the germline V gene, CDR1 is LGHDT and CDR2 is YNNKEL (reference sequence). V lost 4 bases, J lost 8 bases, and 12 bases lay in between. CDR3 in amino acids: CASSLLNGDEQFF. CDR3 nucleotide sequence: TGTGCCAGCAGCCTTTTAAACGGGGATGAGCAGTTCTTC.

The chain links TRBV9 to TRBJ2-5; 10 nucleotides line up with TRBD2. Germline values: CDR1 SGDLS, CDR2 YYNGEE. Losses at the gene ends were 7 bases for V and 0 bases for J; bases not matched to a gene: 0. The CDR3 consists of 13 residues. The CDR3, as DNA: TGTGCCAGCGGACTAGCGGACCAAGAGACCCAGTACTTC. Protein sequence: CASGLADQETQYF.

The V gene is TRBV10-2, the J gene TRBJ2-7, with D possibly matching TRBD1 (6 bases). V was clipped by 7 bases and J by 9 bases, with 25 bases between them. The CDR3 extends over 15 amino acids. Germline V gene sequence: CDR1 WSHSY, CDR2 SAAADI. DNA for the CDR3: TGCGCCAGCAAATGGGGACCGGGACACCCAGGAGGGCAGTACTTC. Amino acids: CASKWGPGHPGGQYF.

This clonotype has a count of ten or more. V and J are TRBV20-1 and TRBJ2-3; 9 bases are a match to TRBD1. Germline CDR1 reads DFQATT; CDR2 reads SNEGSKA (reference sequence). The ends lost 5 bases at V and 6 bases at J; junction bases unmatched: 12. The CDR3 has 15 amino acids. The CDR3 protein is CSALNRDRVRDTQYF. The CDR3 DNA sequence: TGCAGTGCTCTTAACCGGGACAGGGTCAGGGATACGCAGTATTTT.

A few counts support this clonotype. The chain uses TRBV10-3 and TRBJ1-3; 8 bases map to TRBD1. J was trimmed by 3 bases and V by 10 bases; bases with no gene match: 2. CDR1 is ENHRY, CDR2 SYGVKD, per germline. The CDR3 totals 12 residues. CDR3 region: CATGQGGNTIYF. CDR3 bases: TGTGCCACCGGACAGGGTGGAAACACCATATATTTT.

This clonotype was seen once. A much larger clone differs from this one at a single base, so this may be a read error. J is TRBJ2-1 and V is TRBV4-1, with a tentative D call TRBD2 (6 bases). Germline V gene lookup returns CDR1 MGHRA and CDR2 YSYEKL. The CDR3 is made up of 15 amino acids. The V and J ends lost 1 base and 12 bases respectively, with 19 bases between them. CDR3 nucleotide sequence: TGCGCCAGCAGCCAAGTAGCGGCAGGGATCCGTGGGCAGTTCTTC. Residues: CASSQVAAGIRGQFF.

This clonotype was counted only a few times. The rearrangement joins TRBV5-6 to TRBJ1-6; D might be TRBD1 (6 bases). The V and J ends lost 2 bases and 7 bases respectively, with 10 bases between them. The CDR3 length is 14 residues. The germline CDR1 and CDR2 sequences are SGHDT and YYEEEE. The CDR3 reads CASSFDRTNSPLHF. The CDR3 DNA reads TGTGCCAGCAGCTTCGACAGGACAAATTCACCCCTCCACTTT.

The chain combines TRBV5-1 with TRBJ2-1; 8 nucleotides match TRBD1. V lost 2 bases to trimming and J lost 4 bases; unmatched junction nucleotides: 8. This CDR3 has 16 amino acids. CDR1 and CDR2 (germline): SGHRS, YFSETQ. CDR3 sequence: CASSFGWTGSYNEQFF. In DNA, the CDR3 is TGCGCCAGCAGCTTCGGGTGGACAGGGTCTTACAATGAGCAGTTCTTC.

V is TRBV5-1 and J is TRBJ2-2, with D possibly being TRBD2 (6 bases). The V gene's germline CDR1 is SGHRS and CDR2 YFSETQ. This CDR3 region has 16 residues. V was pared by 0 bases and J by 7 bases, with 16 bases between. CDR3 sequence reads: CASSLAGTAHGGELFF. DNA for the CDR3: TGCGCCAGCAGCTTGGCCGGGACTGCGCATGGCGGGGAGCTGTTTTTT.